This TCR beta chain was retrieved from a study of metastatic and nonmetastatic thyroid tumors. Study at large: Where malignant and benign thyroid patients were concerned, repertoires were compared across blood and tumor or nodule tissue. Whole-study findings and limits: As reported, TCR beta diversity in blood and tumor was significantly higher in malignant thyroid tumors than in benign nodules.

Original methodology: Using the CDR3 differences seen across clinicopathological groups, the authors built a distant-metastasis classifier for papillary thyroid cancer, which was meant to discriminate distant-metastatic patients. TCRdb recomputed clones from the PCR reads via MiXCR. The V and J calls reflect TCRdb's pipeline rather than the authors' work. The table shows 50,000 or so clones, with about 20% occurring only once. There are 14 residues in the CDR3. The V gene's germline CDR1 is MRHNA and CDR2 SNTAGT. Losses at the gene ends were 7 bases for V and 6 bases for J; bases not matched to a gene: 8. Until they underwent thyroid surgery, no patient had received any treatment. This clone was observed many times. The target antigen is unknown. The same CDR3 also results from other DNA sequences found in this sample.

The sequenced sample consisted of blood. The TCR originated in a male donor with papillary thyroid cancer or a benign thyroid nodule (not recorded which). Some clones in this sample may be carry-over from other donors' samples. V and J are TRBV6-4 and TRBJ1-4, with TRBD1 identical over 7 bases. For the CDR3, the DNA is TGTGCCAGCACCCCTCCCGGGACAGATGAAAAACTGTTTTTT. As protein: CASTPPGTDEKLFF.